This is a list of T cell receptor beta chains from one sample in a study of T-cell memory formation after mild COVID-19. TCRdb used MiXCR to reprocess the 5' RACE reads, holding one entry per CDR3 protein. The data contain more than 110,000 distinct CDR3 sequences, more than 13% of them singletons. Input material: PBMCs or a T cell subset sorted from them (not recorded which). These receptors were taken from an adult woman who had mild COVID-19 (a few samples of this study predate the infection). Cell type and time point are not known. CDR3s include the opening cysteine and the closing phenylalanine or tryptophan. Fields, in order: CDR3 protein, CDR3 DNA, J gene, clone size, V gene, D gene. A D gene is named only where the DNA matches it firmly. Size is omitted from some rows. Given values are once, few, many or a class for expanded clones.

cdr3_aa: CASSPGFGLEAFF
cdr3_nt: TGTGCCAGCAGCCCTGGTTTTGGCCTTGAAGCTTTCTTT
j_call: TRBJ1-1
clone_size: few
v_call: TRBV5-5
d_call: NA

cdr3_aa: CASSQGNFYEQYF
cdr3_nt: TGCGCCAGCAGCCAGGGGAACTTCTACGAGCAGTACTTC
j_call: TRBJ2-7
clone_size: NA
v_call: TRBV4-1
d_call: NA

cdr3_aa: CASSYLHEQYF
cdr3_nt: TGTGCCAGCAGTTATCTCCACGAGCAGTACTTC
j_call: TRBJ2-7
clone_size: NA
v_call: TRBV6-5
d_call: NA

cdr3_aa: CSARDLYYEQYF
cdr3_nt: TGCAGTGCTAGGGATTTGTACTACGAGCAGTACTTC
j_call: TRBJ2-7
clone_size: few
v_call: TRBV20-1
d_call: NA

cdr3_aa: CASSPFTRGPQHF
cdr3_nt: TGTGCCAGCAGCCCTTTTACCCGTGGGCCCCAGCATTTT
j_call: TRBJ1-5
clone_size: NA
v_call: TRBV12-3/TRBV12-4
d_call: NA

cdr3_aa: CSALLDTYEQYF
cdr3_nt: TGCAGCGCGCTCCTCGATACCTACGAGCAGTACTTC
j_call: TRBJ2-7
clone_size: NA
v_call: TRBV29-1
d_call: NA

cdr3_aa: CASSLFGGSNTGELFF
cdr3_nt: TGCGCCAGCAGCTTGTTTGGCGGGAGCAACACCGGGGAGCTGTTTTTT
j_call: TRBJ2-2
clone_size: few
v_call: TRBV5-1
d_call: TRBD2

cdr3_aa: CASRQAGRTDTQYF
cdr3_nt: TGTGCCAGCAGGCAAGCGGGCCGCACAGATACGCAGTATTTT
j_call: TRBJ2-3
clone_size: many
v_call: TRBV12-3/TRBV12-4
d_call: NA

cdr3_aa: CASSLSGPGPNEQFF
cdr3_nt: TGTGCCAGCAGCTTAAGCGGGCCTGGCCCGAATGAGCAGTTCTTC
j_call: TRBJ2-1
clone_size: NA
v_call: TRBV7-8
d_call: NA

cdr3_aa: CASSRKGDSLETQYF
cdr3_nt: TGCGCCAGCAGCCGAAAGGGGGACAGTTTGGAGACCCAGTACTTC
j_call: TRBJ2-5
clone_size: many
v_call: TRBV4-1
d_call: TRBD1

cdr3_aa: CASSLSGTHYNEQFF
cdr3_nt: TGTGCCAGCAGCCTAAGCGGGACGCACTACAATGAGCAGTTCTTC
j_call: TRBJ2-1
clone_size: NA
v_call: TRBV11-2
d_call: TRBD2

cdr3_aa: CASREIWSSYNEQFF
cdr3_nt: TGTGCCAGCAGGGAGATATGGAGCTCCTACAATGAGCAGTTCTTC
j_call: TRBJ2-1
clone_size: NA
v_call: TRBV2
d_call: NA

cdr3_aa: CASSLGKTYEQYF
cdr3_nt: TGTGCCAGCAGTTTAGGGAAAACCTACGAGCAGTACTTC
j_call: TRBJ2-7
clone_size: NA
v_call: TRBV27
d_call: NA

cdr3_aa: CASSYSVDGYGYTF
cdr3_nt: TGTGCCAGCAGTTACTCTGTGGACGGGTATGGCTACACCTTC
j_call: TRBJ1-2
clone_size: NA
v_call: TRBV6-6
d_call: NA

cdr3_aa: CASSVSPGELFF
cdr3_nt: TGTGCCAGCAGCGTGAGCCCCGGGGAGCTGTTTTTT
j_call: TRBJ2-2
clone_size: NA
v_call: TRBV7-9
d_call: NA

cdr3_aa: CSFGGSGEQFF
cdr3_nt: TGCAGCTTTGGGGGGAGCGGTGAGCAGTTCTTC
j_call: TRBJ2-1
clone_size: NA
v_call: TRBV29-1
d_call: NA

cdr3_aa: CASSRGQGADEQYF
cdr3_nt: TGCGCCAGCAGCCGGGGACAGGGGGCGGACGAGCAGTACTTC
j_call: TRBJ2-7
clone_size: few
v_call: TRBV4-1
d_call: TRBD1

cdr3_aa: CASSLDVYEQYF
cdr3_nt: TGCGCCAGCAGCTTGGACGTCTACGAGCAGTACTTC
j_call: TRBJ2-7
clone_size: NA
v_call: TRBV5-1
d_call: NA

cdr3_aa: CASSLAGVSYEQYF
cdr3_nt: TGTGCCAGCAGCTTAGCGGGAGTCTCCTACGAGCAGTACTTC
j_call: TRBJ2-7
clone_size: NA
v_call: TRBV11-3
d_call: NA

cdr3_aa: CASTPGPLDEQFF
cdr3_nt: TGTGCCAGCACTCCGGGTCCCTTGGATGAGCAGTTCTTC
j_call: TRBJ2-1
clone_size: NA
v_call: TRBV12-3/TRBV12-4
d_call: NA